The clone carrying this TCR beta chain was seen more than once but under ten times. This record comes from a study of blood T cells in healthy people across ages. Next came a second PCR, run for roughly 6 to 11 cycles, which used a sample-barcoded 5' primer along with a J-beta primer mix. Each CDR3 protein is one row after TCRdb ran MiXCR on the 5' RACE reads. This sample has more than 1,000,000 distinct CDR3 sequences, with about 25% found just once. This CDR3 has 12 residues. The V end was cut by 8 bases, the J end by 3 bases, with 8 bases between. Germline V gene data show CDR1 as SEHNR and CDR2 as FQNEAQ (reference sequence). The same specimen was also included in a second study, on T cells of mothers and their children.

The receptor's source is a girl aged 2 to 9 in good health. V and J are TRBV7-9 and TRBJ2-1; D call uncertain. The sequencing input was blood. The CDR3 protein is CASFVDYNEQFF. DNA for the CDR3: TGTGCCAGCTTCGTGGACTACAATGAGCAGTTCTTC.